Shown below are 27 T cell receptor beta chains from a single sample sequenced in a study of regulatory T cells in long-lasting Graves disease. Investigators prepared the TCR beta libraries by applying iRepertoire HTBI primers and Arm-PCR of CDR3 regions. MiXCR, run by TCRdb on the multiplex PCR reads, gives a single entry per CDR3 protein. The table lists 400,000 to 550,000 distinct CDR3 sequences, less than 20% of them singletons. Time point meaning: newly diagnosed GD, antithyroid drugs for less than 3 months. TCR sequences were obtained from RNA taken from PBMCs. These sequences were also reported in another study, on T cells in Graves' hyperthyroidism and ophthalmopathy.

The sequenced sample was peripheral blood mononuclear cells (PBMCs), obtained at new diagnosis, from a patient treated with antithyroid drugs. All receptors come from a woman between 18 and 30 years old with Graves disease.

This clonotype was observed at least ten times. The chain uses TRBV2 and TRBJ2-1; weak D call: TRBD2 (5 bases). Germline loops: CDR1 SNHLY, CDR2 FYNNEI. The CDR3 has 15 residues. Trimming left V 4 bases short and J 7 bases short, with 17 bases between. The CDR3 sequence is CASSGGNDGENEQFF. CDR3 nucleotides: TGTGCCAGCAGTGGAGGGAATGACGGAGAGAATGAGCAGTTCTTC.

The chain carries TRBV25-1 and TRBJ2-3; D not certain. Germline V gene data show CDR1 as MGHDK and CDR2 as SYGVNS. Deletions cut 1 base from V and 4 bases from J, with 9 bases between. The length of the CDR3 is 14 residues. CDR3 in DNA: TGTGCCAGCAGTGAATCAAGAGGTTCAGATACGCAGTATTTT. Amino acids: CASSESRGSDTQYF.

This clonotype has ten or more counts. The gene calls are TRBV2 and TRBJ2-1; 7 bases are shared with TRBD2. Germline V gene lookup returns CDR1 SNHLY and CDR2 FYNNEI. The trim removed 6 bases at V and 7 bases at J, leaving 3 bases unmatched. The CDR3 runs 12 residues. The CDR3 DNA reads as TGTGCCAGCAGGAGGGGAGGGAATGAGCAGTTCTTC. Its translation is CASRRGGNEQFF.

There are a few counts of this clonotype. This chain connects TRBV6-2 or TRBV6-3 to TRBJ2-2; maybe TRBD2 (7 bases). This CDR3 spans 15 amino acids. CDR1 and CDR2 from the germline V gene are MNHEY and SVGEGT. V was clipped by 2 bases and J by 4 bases, with 11 bases between them. The CDR3 loop is CASSYIGGLTGELFF. In DNA form, the CDR3 reads TGTGCCAGCAGTTACATCGGGGGGCTCACCGGGGAGCTGTTTTTT.

In this sample, this clonotype turned up many times. The J gene is TRBJ2-5, the V gene TRBV7-9; tentative D call: TRBD1 (6 bases). The CDR3 is 16 amino acids. Germline V gene data show CDR1 as SEHNR and CDR2 as FQNEAQ (reference sequence). V lost 4 bases, J lost 2 bases, and 17 bases lay in between. The CDR3 spells CASSSLRGSWQETQYF. In DNA form, the CDR3 reads TGTGCCAGCAGCTCCCTTAGGGGGAGCTGGCAAGAGACCCAGTACTTC.

This clonotype has only a few counts. This rearrangement joins TRBV27 to TRBJ2-1, with D unclear. V lost 5 bases and J lost 7, with 12 bases in between. The CDR3 has 13 residues. Germline values: CDR1 MNHEY, CDR2 SMNVEV (reference sequence). CDR3 amino acids: CASSPLVKNEQFF. The CDR3 DNA reads TGTGCCAGCAGTCCCCTGGTCAAGAATGAGCAGTTCTTC.

V is TRBV6-1 and J is TRBJ1-1, with D hard to call. This CDR3 region has 15 residues. V was trimmed by 5 bases and J by 0 bases, leaving 13 bases between them. Per germline, CDR1 MNHNS and CDR2 SASEGT. CDR3 amino acids: CASSKYSDMNTEAFF. The CDR3 bases are TGTGCCAGCAGTAAATACTCCGACATGAACACTGAAGCTTTCTTT.

The rearrangement joins TRBV20-1 to TRBJ2-7; possibly TRBD2 for D (5 bases). This CDR3 spans 13 amino acids. Trimming took 3 bases from V and 2 from J, leaving 11 bases between them. Germline V lookup: CDR1 DFQATT, CDR2 SNEGSKA (reference sequence). The DNA of the CDR3 is TGCAGTGCTAGGGCGGGTCTAACCTACGAGCAGTACTTC. Amino acid sequence: CSARAGLTYEQYF.

Points on this clonotype: This may be a read error: a much more frequent sequence differs by one nucleotide. The chain links TRBV6-2 or TRBV6-3 to TRBJ1-2, with 7 bases identical to TRBD1. The germline CDR1 and CDR2 sequences are MNHEY and SVGEGT. This CDR3 region has 14 residues. The CDR3 here is CASSLTGVAYSYTF. CDR3 DNA: TGTGCCAGCAGTTTAACAGGGGTAGCCTATAGCTACACCTTC.

Remarks on this clonotype: This could be a read error, since a much larger clone is one nucleotide away. The chain has TRBV6-4 and TRBJ2-3; TRBD2 might be the D (5 bases). The V and J ends lost 3 bases and 2 bases respectively, with 6 bases between them. The germline CDR1 and CDR2 sequences are MRHNA and SNTAGT. The CDR3 has 13 residues. Here the CDR3 reads CASSEGVTDTQYF. The CDR3 region has the DNA TGTGCCAGCAGTGAGGGAGTCACAGATACGCAGTATTTT.

This clonotype was seen a handful of times. The chain employs TRBV29-1 and TRBJ2-3; 12 bases line up with TRBD2. Losses at the gene ends were 5 bases for V and 4 bases for J; bases not matched to a gene: 10. This CDR3 is 16 amino acids long. Germline CDR1 and CDR2: SQVTM and ANQGSEA. The CDR3 loop is CSVPSHSSGRADTQYF. In DNA form, the CDR3 reads TGCAGCGTTCCTTCCCACTCTAGCGGGAGGGCAGATACGCAGTATTTT.

This clonotype has a count of ten or more. This sequence joins TRBV6-1 and TRBJ2-5, with 7 bases aligning to TRBD1. V dropped 5 bases and J dropped 0; count of bases not matched to a gene: 6. This CDR3 is built from 15 residues. CDR1 is MNHNS, CDR2 SASEGT, per germline. The DNA for the CDR3 is TGTGCCAGCAGTCCCGGGACAGAGAACCAAGAGACCCAGTACTTC. This translates into CASSPGTENQETQYF.

The table lists this clonotype with many counts. CDR3 sequence (DNA): TGTGCCAGCGCTAGCCCCTCCTACAATGAGCAGTTCTTC. As protein: CASASPSYNEQFF. The chain combines TRBV2 with TRBJ2-1; weak D call: TRBD2 (5 bases). The germline CDR1 and CDR2 sequences are SNHLY and FYNNEI. There are 13 residues in the CDR3. V shed 8 bases and J shed 0 bases, with 8 bases lying between them.

This clonotype was observed many times. The chain employs TRBV20-1 and TRBJ2-7; either TRBD1 or TRBD2 may fit D (5 bases each). Germline V gene lookup returns CDR1 DFQATT and CDR2 SNEGSKA (reference sequence). The length of the CDR3 is 15 residues. V lost 0 bases and J lost 3, with 15 bases in between. CDR3 sequence (DNA): TGCAGTGCTAGAGAGGCCGGGTGGGGGATCTACGAGCAGTACTTC. Amino acid sequence: CSAREAGWGIYEQYF.

The table lists this clonotype with many counts. The V and J genes are TRBV6-1 and TRBJ2-7; 8 bases map to TRBD2. The CDR3 loop spans 15 amino acids. Germline lookup yields CDR1 MNHNS and CDR2 SASEGT. V was clipped by 6 bases and J by 6 bases; unmatched bases: 13. The CDR3 DNA follows: TGTGCCAGCAGACGCGGGGGGCGGGAGTTGGGCGAGCAGTACTTC. Protein product: CASRRGGRELGEQYF.

This clonotype turned up a few times. V usage is TRBV6-1 and J usage is TRBJ2-1; TRBD2 matches 9 bases. With 6 bases clipped from V and 0 bases from J, the junction kept 6 bases outside the gene matches. The CDR3 covers 16 residues. Germline V gives CDR1 MNHNS, CDR2 SASEGT. The CDR3 is CASRSGTSSSYNEQFF. Written as DNA, the CDR3 is TGTGCCAGCAGATCCGGGACTAGCTCCTCCTACAATGAGCAGTTCTTC.

On this clonotype: Being one base from a much bigger clone, this may be a read error. The V call is TRBV7-2, the J call TRBJ2-3; the match to TRBD2 covers 7 bases. Looked up from germline, CDR1 is SGHTA and CDR2 is FQGNSA. CDR3 length: 15 residues. CDR3 sequence reads: CANSLSGRVGDTQYF. The CDR3 DNA is TGTGCCAACAGCTTATCAGGGAGGGTAGGAGATACGCAGTATTTT.

V gene TRBV6-2 or TRBV6-3 combines with J gene TRBJ2-1; possible D gene TRBD2, 6 bases. The ends were cut back, 6 bases at V and 4 bases at J, with 10 bases in the middle. CDR1 MNHEY and CDR2 SVGEGT come from the germline V gene. There are 13 residues in the CDR3. DNA of the CDR3: TGTGCCAGCAGGTGGGGGGAATACAATGAGCAGTTCTTC. It is translated as CASRWGEYNEQFF.

This clonotype showed up many times. V gene TRBV5-5 combines with J gene TRBJ2-4; D unresolved. Trimming left V 2 bases short and J 7 bases short, with 16 bases between. This CDR3 is 15 amino acids long. CDR1 and CDR2 from the germline V gene are SGHKS and YYEKEE (reference sequence). The CDR3, as DNA: TGTGCCAGCAGCTTAGGGATGTTGGGTGGGAACATTCAGTACTTC. It specifies CASSLGMLGGNIQYF. The full variable domain, in which reference TRBV5-5 and TRBJ2-4 provide the parts outside the CDR3, is DAGVTQSPTHLIKTRGQQVTLRCSPISGHKSVSWYQQVLGQGPQFIFQYYEKEERGRGNFPDRFSARQFPNYSSELNVNALLLGDSALYLCASSLGMLGGNIQYFGAGTRLSVL.

This sequence joins TRBV19 and TRBJ1-5, with D possibly TRBD1 on 5 matching bases. Germline CDR1 and CDR2: LNHDA and SQIVND (reference sequence). V was clipped by 5 bases and J by 4 bases, with 15 bases between them. The CDR3 has 15 residues. CDR3 region: CASSGQGGRNQPQHF. The CDR3 DNA is TGTGCCAGTAGTGGGCAGGGCGGGAGGAATCAGCCCCAGCATTTT.

The chain employs TRBV11-2 and TRBJ2-3; 11 bases line up with TRBD2. This CDR3 is built from 17 residues. Germline V gene lookup returns CDR1 SGHAT and CDR2 FQNNGV. Trimming at V came to 0 bases and at J to 5 bases, leaving 7 bases not matched to a gene. For the CDR3, the DNA is TGTGCCAGCAGCTTAGATTCTATTAGCGGGAGGGGAGATACGCAGTATTTT. Translated: CASSLDSISGRGDTQYF.

To note about this clonotype: A much larger clonotype is one base distant, so this may be a read error. J is TRBJ2-1 and V is TRBV12-3 or TRBV12-4; 8 bases map to TRBD2. The CDR3 contains 15 residues. J lost 10 bases, V lost 2 bases, and 10 bases had no gene match. This CDR3 reads CASSLITGGPGEQFF. The CDR3, as DNA: TGTGCCAGCAGTTTAATAACGGGAGGGCCTGGGGAGCAGTTCTTC.

This clonotype was seen once. The rearrangement links TRBV7-9 to TRBJ2-3; D ambiguous. CDR1 is SEHNR and CDR2 is FQNEAQ in the germline V gene (reference sequence). V lost 1 base and J 1 base, leaving 9 bases between the germline ends. The CDR3 runs 15 residues. CDR3 sequence reads: CASSLVWSGTDTQYF. The CDR3 nucleotides are TGTGCCAGCAGCTTAGTGTGGAGCGGCACAGATACGCAGTATTTT.

There are many counts of this clonotype. The rearrangement uses TRBV20-1 and TRBJ1-5; possibly TRBD1 for D (5 bases). The CDR3 loop spans 15 amino acids. Germline V CDR1 and CDR2: DFQATT, SNEGSKA (reference sequence). V lost 2 bases, J lost 0 bases, and 11 bases lay in between. This chain's CDR3 is CSARRGALSNQPQHF. The DNA for the CDR3 is TGCAGTGCTAGAAGAGGGGCTCTTAGCAATCAGCCCCAGCATTTT.

There are many counts of this clonotype. The chain carries TRBV29-1 and TRBJ2-1; TRBD2 agrees at 11 bases. J lost 5 bases, V lost 4 bases, and 7 bases had no gene match. The CDR3 totals 15 residues. Germline V gives CDR1 SQVTM, CDR2 ANQGSEA. In DNA form, the CDR3 reads TGCAGCGTTGCGGTAGCGGGAGGGTCGGACAATGAGCAGTTCTTC. Translation: CSVAVAGGSDNEQFF.

This clonotype came up many times. J is TRBJ2-1 and V is TRBV6-2 or TRBV6-3; TRBD2 agrees at 7 bases. The V segment lost 6 bases and the J segment 9 bases; nucleotides outside the gene matches: 17. Per germline, CDR1 MNHEY and CDR2 SVGEGT. There are 16 residues in the CDR3. The CDR3 nucleotides are TGTGCCAGCAGCGGAACCAGCGGGAATTTGAGGGGTGAGCAGTTCTTC. Translating it yields CASSGTSGNLRGEQFF.

This clonotype was observed many times. The V call is TRBV12-3 or TRBV12-4, the J call TRBJ2-7; D is unclear. Trimming pared 0 bases from V and 3 bases from J, leaving 15 bases between. The CDR3 is 16 amino acids. The CDR3 nucleotides read TGTGCCAGCAGTTTAGCGAAAAACGTTGTGGGCTACGAGCAGTACTTC. This sequence encodes CASSLAKNVVGYEQYF.